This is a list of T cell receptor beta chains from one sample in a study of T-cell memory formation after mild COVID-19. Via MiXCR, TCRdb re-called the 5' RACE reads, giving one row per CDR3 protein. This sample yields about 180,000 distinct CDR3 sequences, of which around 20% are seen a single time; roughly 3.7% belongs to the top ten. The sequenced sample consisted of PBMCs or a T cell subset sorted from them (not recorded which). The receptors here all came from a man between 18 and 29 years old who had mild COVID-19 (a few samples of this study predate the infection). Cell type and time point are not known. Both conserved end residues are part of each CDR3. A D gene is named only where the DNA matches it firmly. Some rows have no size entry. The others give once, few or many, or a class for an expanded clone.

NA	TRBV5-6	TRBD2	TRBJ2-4	TGTGCCAGCAGCTTGGGGGGGAGGGTGAACATTCAGTACTTC	CASSLGGRVNIQYF
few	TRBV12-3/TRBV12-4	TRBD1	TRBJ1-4	TGTGCCAGCAGGGGATACAGGGGGCGTGAAAAACTGTTTTTT	CASRGYRGREKLFF
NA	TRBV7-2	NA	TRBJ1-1	TGTGCCAACAGCTTAGTCACGGTATCAGCTTTCTTT	CANSLVTVSAFF
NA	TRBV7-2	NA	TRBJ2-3	TGTGCCAGCAGCTTAGCGGGGAAAGATACGCAGTATTTT	CASSLAGKDTQYF
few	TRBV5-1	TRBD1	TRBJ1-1	TGCGCCAGCAGCTTGGCCTACAGGGGGAACACTGAAGCTTTCTTT	CASSLAYRGNTEAFF
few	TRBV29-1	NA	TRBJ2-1	TGCAGCGTTGGACCCAAGGCCTACAATGAGCAGTTCTTC	CSVGPKAYNEQFF
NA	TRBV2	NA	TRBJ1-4	TGTGCCAGCACACAGTCAGGGAGCAATGAAAAACTGTTTTTT	CASTQSGSNEKLFF
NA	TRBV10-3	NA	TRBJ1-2	TGTGCCATCAGGTGGACAGACTATGGCTACACCTTC	CAIRWTDYGYTF
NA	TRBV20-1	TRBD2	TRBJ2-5	TGCAGTGCTCAGACGACTAGCGTCCTAGAGACCCAGTACTTC	CSAQTTSVLETQYF
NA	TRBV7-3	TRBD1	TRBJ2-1	TGTGCCAGCAGCATGACAGGGAAATACAATGAGCAGTTCTTC	CASSMTGKYNEQFF
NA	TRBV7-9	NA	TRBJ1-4	TGTGCCAGCAGCATCGAGACTGACCTTAATGAAAAACTGTTTTTT	CASSIETDLNEKLFF
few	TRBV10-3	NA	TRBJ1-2	TGTGCCATCAGTGAGTCTGTAGGGACTAACCCCTATGGCTACACCTTC	CAISESVGTNPYGYTF
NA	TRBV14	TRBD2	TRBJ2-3	TGTGCCAGCAGCCAAGAGCGTGGCCTAGCGGGGCTCGCAGATACGCAGTATTTT	CASSQERGLAGLADTQYF
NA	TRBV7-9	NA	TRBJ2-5	TGTGCCAGCAGCTCCCCCCAGGCTGAGACCCAGTACTTC	CASSSPQAETQYF
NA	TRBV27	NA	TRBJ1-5	TGTGCCAGCAGTTCCCTTAGACCTGCCCCTAATCAGCCCCAGCATTTT	CASSSLRPAPNQPQHF
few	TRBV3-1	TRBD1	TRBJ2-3	TGTGCCAGCAGCCTCCTCGGGACAGGGGGCAAAGATACGCAGTATTTT	CASSLLGTGGKDTQYF
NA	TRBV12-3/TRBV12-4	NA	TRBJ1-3	TGTGCCAGCAGTTTAGTCGCAAACACCATATATTTT	CASSLVANTIYF
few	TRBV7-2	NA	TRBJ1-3	TGTGCCAGCAGCAACACAGGGTATGGAAACACCATATATTTT	CASSNTGYGNTIYF
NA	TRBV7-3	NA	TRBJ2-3	TGTGCCAGCAGCCCCGGACCCAGCACAGATACGCAGTATTTT	CASSPGPSTDTQYF
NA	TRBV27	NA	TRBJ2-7	TGTGCCAGCAGTTTATCGGGCCTGGGCGTCTACGAGCAGTACTTC	CASSLSGLGVYEQYF